Shown below are 4 T cell receptor beta chains from a single sample sequenced in a study of blood T cell repertoires in COVID-19. Sequencing was performed with immunoSEQ multiplex PCR; in TCRdb, only in-frame clones are kept and a portion is missing. The table lists some 100,000 clones, approximately 87% of them singletons. The sequencing input was peripheral blood. Every receptor here comes from a human donor in a cohort sampled during active COVID-19.

This chain connects TRBV5-4 to TRBJ1-6; D is unresolved. Trimming removed 5 bases from V and 5 bases from J, with 17 bases in between. In germline, CDR1 is SGHNT, CDR2 YYREEE (reference sequence). CDR3 length: 16 amino acids. This chain's CDR3 is CASRQSVSGNNSPLHF. CDR3 nucleotide sequence: TGTGCCAGCAGGCAGTCGGTATCGGGGAATAATTCACCCCTCCACTTT.

This chain links TRBV6-5 with TRBJ2-1, with D possibly matching TRBD1 (7 bases). Trimming removed 5 bases at V and 7 bases at J, with 18 bases between. Germline-derived CDR1 and CDR2 are MNHEY and SVGAGI. There are 15 residues in the CDR3. This CDR3 is CASSKQGEVRNEQFF. The CDR3 DNA follows: TGTGCCAGCAGTAAGCAGGGGGAGGTCAGAAATGAGCAGTTCTTC.

The chain recombines TRBV18 with TRBJ1-6; D is perhaps TRBD1 (5 bases). The V gene's germline CDR1 is KGHSH and CDR2 LQKENI. The CDR3 has 14 residues. The ends were cut back, 5 bases at V and 10 bases at J, with 15 bases in the middle. The CDR3 loop reads CASSSAGLRSPLHF. DNA for the CDR3: TGTGCCAGCTCATCTGCAGGGTTACGGTCACCCCTCCACTTT.

V usage is TRBV23-1 and J usage is TRBJ1-4; no clear D gene. TRBV23-1 counts as an open reading frame of uncertain function. This CDR3 spans 16 amino acids. V was pared by 2 bases and J by 8 bases, with 18 bases between. CDR3 region: CASSQLTAGDGEKLFF. The CDR3 DNA sequence: TGCGCCAGCAGTCAACTGACGGCCGGGGATGGGGAAAAACTGTTTTTT.